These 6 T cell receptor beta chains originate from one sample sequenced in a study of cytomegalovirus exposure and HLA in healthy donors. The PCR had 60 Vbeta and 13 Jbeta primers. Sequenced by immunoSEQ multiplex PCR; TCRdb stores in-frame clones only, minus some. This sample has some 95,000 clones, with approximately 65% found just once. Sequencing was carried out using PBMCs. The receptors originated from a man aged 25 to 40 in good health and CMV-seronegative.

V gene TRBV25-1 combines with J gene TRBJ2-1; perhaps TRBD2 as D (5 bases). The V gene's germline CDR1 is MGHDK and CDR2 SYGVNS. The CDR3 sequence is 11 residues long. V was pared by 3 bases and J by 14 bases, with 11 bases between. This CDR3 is CASSELAEEFF. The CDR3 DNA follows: TGTGCCAGCAGTGAGTTGGCGGAGGAGTTCTTC.

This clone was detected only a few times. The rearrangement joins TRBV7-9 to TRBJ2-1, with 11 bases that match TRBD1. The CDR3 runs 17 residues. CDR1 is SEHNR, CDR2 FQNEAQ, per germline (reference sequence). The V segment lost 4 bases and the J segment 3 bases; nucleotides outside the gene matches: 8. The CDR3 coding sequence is TGTGCCAGCAGCTCCCCTACCGGGACAGGGGGCTACAATGAGCAGTTCTTC. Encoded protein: CASSSPTGTGGYNEQFF.

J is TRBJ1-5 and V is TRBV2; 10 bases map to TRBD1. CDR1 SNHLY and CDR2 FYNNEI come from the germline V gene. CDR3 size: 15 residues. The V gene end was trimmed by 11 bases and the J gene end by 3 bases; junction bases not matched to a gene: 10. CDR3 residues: CAGSIGTGANQPQHF. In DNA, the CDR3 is TGTGCCGGATCCATTGGGACAGGGGCCAATCAGCCCCAGCATTTT.

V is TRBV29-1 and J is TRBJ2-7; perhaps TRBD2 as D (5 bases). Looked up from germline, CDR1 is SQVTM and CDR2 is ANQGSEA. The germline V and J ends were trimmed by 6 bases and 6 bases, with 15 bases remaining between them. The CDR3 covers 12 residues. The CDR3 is CSVIRGRVEQYF. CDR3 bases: TGCAGCGTAATCAGAGGGCGGGTCGAGCAGTACTTC.

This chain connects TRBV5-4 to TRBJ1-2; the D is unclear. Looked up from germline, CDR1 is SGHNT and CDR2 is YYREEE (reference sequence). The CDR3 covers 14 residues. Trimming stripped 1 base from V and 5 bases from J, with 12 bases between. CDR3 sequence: CASSLSYLSYGYTF. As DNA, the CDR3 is TGTGCCAGCAGCTTGAGCTACTTGAGTTATGGCTACACCTTC. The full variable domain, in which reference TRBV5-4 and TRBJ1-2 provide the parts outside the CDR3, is ETGVTQSPTHLIKTRGQQVTLRCSSQSGHNTVSWYQQALGQGPQFIFQYYREEENGRGNFPPRFSGLQFPNYSSELNVNALELDDSALYLCASSLSYLSYGYTFGSGTRLTVV.

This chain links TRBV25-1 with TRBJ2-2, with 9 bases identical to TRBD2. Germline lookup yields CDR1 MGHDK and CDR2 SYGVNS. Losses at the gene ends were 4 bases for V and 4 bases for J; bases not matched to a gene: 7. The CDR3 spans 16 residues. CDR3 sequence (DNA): TGTGCCAGCAGTGTCGTAGCGGGAGTAGGCACCGGGGAGCTGTTTTTT. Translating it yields CASSVVAGVGTGELFF.